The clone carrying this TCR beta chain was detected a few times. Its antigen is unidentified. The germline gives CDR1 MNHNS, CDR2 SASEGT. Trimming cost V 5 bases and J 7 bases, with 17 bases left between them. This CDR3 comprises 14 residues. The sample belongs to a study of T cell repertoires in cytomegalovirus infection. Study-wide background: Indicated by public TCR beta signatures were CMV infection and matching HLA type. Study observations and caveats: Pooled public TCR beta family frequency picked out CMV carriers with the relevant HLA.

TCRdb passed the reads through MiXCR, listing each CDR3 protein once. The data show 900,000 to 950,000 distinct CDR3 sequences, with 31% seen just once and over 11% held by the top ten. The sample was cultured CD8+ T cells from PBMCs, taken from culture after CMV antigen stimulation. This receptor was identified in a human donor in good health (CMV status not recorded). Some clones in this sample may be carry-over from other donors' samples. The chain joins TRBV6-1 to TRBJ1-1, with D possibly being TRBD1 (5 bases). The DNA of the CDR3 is TGTGCCAGCAGTCCTCTGCTGGGGGGGAATGAAGCTTTCTTT. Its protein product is CASSPLLGGNEAFF.